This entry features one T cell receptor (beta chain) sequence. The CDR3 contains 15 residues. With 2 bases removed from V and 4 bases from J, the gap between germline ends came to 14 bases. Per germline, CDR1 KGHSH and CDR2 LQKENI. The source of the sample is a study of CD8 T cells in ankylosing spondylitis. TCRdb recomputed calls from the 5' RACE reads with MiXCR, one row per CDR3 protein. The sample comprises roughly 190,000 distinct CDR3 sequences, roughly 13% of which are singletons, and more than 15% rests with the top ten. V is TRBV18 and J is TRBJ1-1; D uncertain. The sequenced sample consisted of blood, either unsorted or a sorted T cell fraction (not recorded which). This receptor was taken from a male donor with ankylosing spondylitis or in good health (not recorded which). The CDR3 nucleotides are TGTGCCAGCTCACCAGACTCGGGAAGGGTCACTGAAGCTTTCTTT. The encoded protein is CASSPDSGRVTEAFF.